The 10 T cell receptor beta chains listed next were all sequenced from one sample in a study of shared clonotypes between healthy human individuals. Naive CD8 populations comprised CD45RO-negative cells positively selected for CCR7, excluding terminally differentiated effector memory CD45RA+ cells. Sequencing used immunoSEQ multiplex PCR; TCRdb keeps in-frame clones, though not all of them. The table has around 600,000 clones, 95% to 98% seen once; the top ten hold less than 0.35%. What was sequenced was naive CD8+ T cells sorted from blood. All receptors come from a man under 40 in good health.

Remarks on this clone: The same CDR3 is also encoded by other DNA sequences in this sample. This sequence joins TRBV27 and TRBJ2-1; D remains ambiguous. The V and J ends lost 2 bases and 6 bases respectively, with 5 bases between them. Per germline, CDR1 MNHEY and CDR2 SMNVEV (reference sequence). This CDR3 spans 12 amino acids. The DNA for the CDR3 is TGTGCCAGCAGTTTACGATCCAATGAGCAGTTCTTC. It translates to CASSLRSNEQFF.

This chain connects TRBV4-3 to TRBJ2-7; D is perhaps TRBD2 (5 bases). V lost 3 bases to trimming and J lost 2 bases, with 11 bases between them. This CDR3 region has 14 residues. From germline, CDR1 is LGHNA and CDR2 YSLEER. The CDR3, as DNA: TGCGCCAGCAGCCAGGATACCGGGGCCTACGAGCAGTACTTC. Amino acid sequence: CASSQDTGAYEQYF.

The CDR3 region is CASSATRVYDRLPTHEAFF. For the CDR3, the DNA is TGTGCCAGCAGTGCAACGAGAGTATACGACAGGCTGCCTACCCATGAAGCTTTCTTT. This rearrangement joins TRBV6-1 to TRBJ1-1, with a possible D match to TRBD1 (6 bases). The CDR3 spans 19 residues. Germline CDR1 and CDR2: MNHNS and SASEGT. V was shortened by 4 bases and J by 7 bases, with 31 bases between the two germline ends.

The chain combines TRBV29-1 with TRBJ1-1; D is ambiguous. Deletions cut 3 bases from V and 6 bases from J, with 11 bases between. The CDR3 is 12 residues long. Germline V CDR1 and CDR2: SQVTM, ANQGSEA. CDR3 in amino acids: CSVEMDDPEAFF. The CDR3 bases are TGCAGCGTTGAGATGGATGATCCTGAAGCTTTCTTT.

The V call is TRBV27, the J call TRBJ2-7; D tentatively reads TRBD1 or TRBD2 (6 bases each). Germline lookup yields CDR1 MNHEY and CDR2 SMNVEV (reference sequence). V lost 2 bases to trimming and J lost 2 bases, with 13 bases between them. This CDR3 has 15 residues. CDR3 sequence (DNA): TGTGCCAGCAGTTTACGAGGGGGGTCTACCTACGAGCAGTACTTC. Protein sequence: CASSLRGGSTYEQYF.

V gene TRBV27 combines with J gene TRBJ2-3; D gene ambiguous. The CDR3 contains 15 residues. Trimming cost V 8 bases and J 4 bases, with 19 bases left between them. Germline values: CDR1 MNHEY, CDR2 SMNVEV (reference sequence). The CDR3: CASGLQTLKADTQYF. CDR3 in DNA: TGTGCCAGCGGCCTCCAGACTCTCAAGGCAGATACGCAGTATTTT.

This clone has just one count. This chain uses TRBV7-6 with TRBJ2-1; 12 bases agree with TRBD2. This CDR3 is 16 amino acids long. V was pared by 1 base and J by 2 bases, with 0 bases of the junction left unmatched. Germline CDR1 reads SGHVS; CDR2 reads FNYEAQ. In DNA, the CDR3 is TGTGCCAGCAGCTTAGGGACTAGCGGGACCTACAATGAGCAGTTCTTC. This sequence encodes CASSLGTSGTYNEQFF. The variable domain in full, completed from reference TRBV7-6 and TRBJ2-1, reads GAGVSQSPRYKVTKRGQDVALRCDPISGHVSLYWYRQALGQGPEFLTYFNYEAQQDKSGLPNDRFSAERPEGSISTLTIQRTEQRDSAMYRCASSLGTSGTYNEQFFGPGTRLTVL.

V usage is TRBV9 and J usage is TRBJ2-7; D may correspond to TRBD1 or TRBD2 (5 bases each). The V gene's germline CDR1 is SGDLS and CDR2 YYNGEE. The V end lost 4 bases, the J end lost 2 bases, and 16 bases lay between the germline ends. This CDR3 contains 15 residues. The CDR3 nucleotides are TGTGCCAGCAGCCCGAACCGGGACCTACCCTACGAGCAGTACTTC. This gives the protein CASSPNRDLPYEQYF.

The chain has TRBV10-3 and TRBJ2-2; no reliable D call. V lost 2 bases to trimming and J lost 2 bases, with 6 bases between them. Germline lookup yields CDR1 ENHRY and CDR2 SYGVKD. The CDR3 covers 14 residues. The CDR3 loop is CAISERDNTGELFF. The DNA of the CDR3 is TGTGCCATCAGTGAGAGAGACAACACCGGGGAGCTGTTTTTT.

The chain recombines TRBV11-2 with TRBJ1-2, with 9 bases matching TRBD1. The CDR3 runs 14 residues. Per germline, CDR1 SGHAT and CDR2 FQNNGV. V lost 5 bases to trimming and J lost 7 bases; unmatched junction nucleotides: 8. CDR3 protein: CASSRGTGGFGYTF. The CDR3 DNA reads TGTGCCAGCAGCCGCGGAACAGGGGGCTTTGGCTACACCTTC.